Following are 9 T cell receptor beta chains from one sample sequenced in a study of cytomegalovirus exposure and HLA in healthy donors. The PCR was carried out with 60 Vbeta primers and 13 Jbeta primers. Assay used: immunoSEQ multiplex PCR; TCRdb lists only in-frame clones, some missing. This sample carries some 190,000 clones, roughly three quarters of them seen once, and the ten largest clones take around 1.5%. The sequenced material came from PBMCs. Receptor source: a woman between 45 and 60 years old in good health and CMV-seronegative.

The rearrangement links TRBV4-3 to TRBJ2-6; D possibly corresponds to TRBD2 (7 bases). This CDR3 contains 17 residues. Trimming cost V 2 bases and J 0 bases, with 11 bases left between them. Germline V lookup: CDR1 LGHNA, CDR2 YSLEER. The CDR3 sequence: CASSQRGGSSGANVLTF. CDR3 bases: TGCGCCAGCAGCCAAAGGGGGGGTAGCTCTGGGGCCAACGTCCTGACTTTC.

This clone was observed a single time. The rearrangement joins TRBV18 to TRBJ2-5; TRBD2 aligns across 7 bases. The trim removed 8 bases at V and 4 bases at J, leaving 7 bases unmatched. This CDR3 spans 13 amino acids. CDR1 is KGHSH and CDR2 is LQKENI in the germline V gene. Here the CDR3 DNA reads TGTGCCAGCCGCCCGGGACTACGAGAGACCCAGTACTTC. This sequence encodes CASRPGLRETQYF.

This clone was found once. This chain joins TRBV7-3 and TRBJ2-1, with 8 nucleotides matching TRBD2. This CDR3 comprises 16 residues. Germline V gene sequence: CDR1 SGHTA, CDR2 FQGTGA. The ends lost 5 bases at V and 4 bases at J; junction bases unmatched: 10. CDR3 protein: CASSPTPGGGYNEQFF. The CDR3 region has the DNA TGTGCCAGCAGCCCCACACCGGGGGGGGGATACAATGAGCAGTTCTTC.

The chain carries TRBV5-1 and TRBJ1-1; no reliable D call. The CDR3 sequence is 14 residues long. V lost 6 bases, J lost 4 bases, and 16 bases lay in between. Germline CDR1 and CDR2: SGHRS and YFSETQ. The CDR3 DNA reads TGCGCCAGCACCACCCGGGGTGAGAGCACTGAAGCTTTCTTT. Amino acid sequence: CASTTRGESTEAFF.

This clone has only a few counts. The rearrangement uses TRBV6-6 and TRBJ1-4, with 8 bases lining up with TRBD1. Per the germline V gene, CDR1 is MNHNY and CDR2 is SVGAGI (reference sequence). The CDR3 loop spans 13 amino acids. The V and J ends lost 6 bases and 7 bases, in that order; junction bases with no gene match: 4. As DNA, the CDR3 is TGTGCCAGCAGGGAGACAGGGGTTGAAAAACTGTTTTTT. Protein sequence: CASRETGVEKLFF.

V and J are TRBV5-1 and TRBJ1-1; D uncertain. This CDR3 is 15 amino acids long. The ends were cut back, 1 base at V and 1 base at J, with 11 bases in the middle. Germline assignment: CDR1 SGHRS and CDR2 YFSETQ. The CDR3: CASSLFRRGNTEAFF. The CDR3 DNA is TGCGCCAGCAGCTTGTTCCGACGAGGGAACACTGAAGCTTTCTTT.

The CDR3 DNA is TGTGCCAGCAGCGTCCGGGACAGGGAGCCCTACGAGCAGTACTTC. Encoded protein: CASSVRDREPYEQYF. The J gene is TRBJ2-5, the V gene TRBV7-2; 9 bases line up with TRBD1. Matching the DNA end better, TRBJ2-7 makes the J call doubtful. This CDR3 comprises 15 residues. The germline CDR1 and CDR2 sequences are SGHTA and FQGNSA.

This clone has more than one count but fewer than ten. This specimen includes other DNA sequences encoding the same CDR3. CDR3 loop: CASRLAPSTDTQYF. In DNA form, the CDR3 reads TGTGCCAGCAGACTAGCTCCTAGCACAGATACGCAGTATTTT. The chain joins TRBV2 to TRBJ2-3; tentative D call: TRBD2 (6 bases). Germline CDR1 and CDR2: SNHLY and FYNNEI. The CDR3 has 14 residues. The V gene lost 6 bases and the J gene lost 0 bases, with 10 bases spanning the gap. Together with reference TRBV2 and TRBJ2-3, the CDR3 gives the full variable domain: EPEVTQTPSHQVTQMGQEVILRCVPISNHLYFYWYRQILGQKVEFLVSFYNNEISEKSEIFDDQFSVERPDGSNFTLKIRSTKLEDSAMYFCASRLAPSTDTQYFGPGTRLTVL.

This chain connects TRBV7-9 to TRBJ2-3, with D perhaps matching TRBD2 (6 bases). This CDR3 spans 15 amino acids. Germline CDR1 reads SEHNR; CDR2 reads FQNEAQ (reference sequence). The germline V and J ends were trimmed by 4 bases and 1 base, with 12 bases remaining between them. The CDR3 loop is CASSSGGLRTDTQYF. The CDR3 DNA follows: TGTGCCAGCAGCTCCGGGGGATTACGCACAGATACGCAGTATTTT.